Reported below is one T cell receptor beta chain. Sequenced by immunoSEQ multiplex PCR; TCRdb stores in-frame clones only, minus some. The table records 260,000 or so clones, 88% of them present only once. This entry comes from a study of blood T cell repertoires in COVID-19. The germline V and J ends were trimmed by 4 bases and 5 bases, with 8 bases remaining between them. The CDR3 consists of 12 residues. The sample was PBMCs or T cells enriched from blood (not recorded which). This chain joins TRBV12-3 or TRBV12-4 and TRBJ2-5, with D uncertain. The origin of this receptor is a woman aged 40-49 years with acute COVID-19. The CDR3 DNA follows: TGTGCCAGCAGTTCCCCCTCGGAGACCCAGTACTTC. It is translated as CASSSPSETQYF.